The clone carrying this TCR beta chain was detected only once. Antigen unknown. This could be a read error, since a much larger clone is one nucleotide away. Next came a second PCR, run for about 7 to 12 cycles, which used a sample-barcoded 5' primer along with a J-beta primer mix. Using its own MiXCR run on the 5' RACE reads, TCRdb lists one record per CDR3 protein. Among almost 1 million distinct CDR3 sequences, just over 50% were seen once, and the ten largest hold about 20%. The data belong to a study of blood T cells in healthy people across ages. Peripheral blood, roughly 9.3 milliliters per donor, was collected. V lost 0 bases and J lost 2, with 15 bases in between. The germline V gene encodes CDR1 LGHNA and CDR2 YSLEER. This CDR3 is built from 17 residues. Study observations and caveats: There were more naive CD4+ cells and higher diversity in long-lived donors than in aged donors.

Sequencing used blood. The source is an older woman in good health. This chain uses TRBV4-3 with TRBJ2-3; weak D call: TRBD2 (5 bases). CDR3 region: CASSQDRLSGITDTQYF. The CDR3 DNA is TGCGCCAGCAGCCAAGATCGCCTATCGGGGATCACAGATACGCAGTATTTT.